This T cell receptor (beta chain) was sequenced in a study of PD-L1 blockade in urothelial cancer. CDR1 is MNHNS, CDR2 SASEGT, per germline. With V trimmed by 8 bases and J by 2 bases, 5 bases remained unmatched. The CDR3 spans 14 residues. Data came from immunoSEQ multiplex PCR; TCRdb stores just in-frame clones and leaves some out. The sample has under 25,000 clones; roughly four fifths are singletons. Regarding time point: peripheral blood 6 weeks after treatment start. The chain has TRBV6-1 and TRBJ1-3, with TRBD1 matching 8 bases. This sequence was found in a middle-aged man with urothelial cancer. The sequences come from PBMCs, collected around atezolizumab (anti-PD-L1) treatment. The CDR3 loop reads CASLSTGAGNTIYF. The CDR3 DNA is TGTGCCAGCCTCTCGACAGGGGCTGGAAACACCATATATTTT.